The count of the clone carrying this T cell receptor (beta chain) is one. The antigen is undetermined. The data stem from a study of human versus mouse CDR3 diversity and MHC coevolution. Study-wide context: immunoSEQ was reported to reach one in 200,000 T cells sensitivity. Points from the study as a whole: The lowest clonal inequality scores came from most of the three human donors.

Cells were CD45RO-negative CD62L-positive naive CD4 T cells sorted from PBMCs. Clones were read by immunoSEQ multiplex PCR, and TCRdb kept only the in-frame ones, dropping some. The sample records about 73,000 clones, around 93% being singletons. The CDR3 has 13 amino acids. Trimming took off 6 bases at V and 3 bases at J, with 12 bases between the two ends. Germline CDR1 reads PRHDT; CDR2 reads FYEKMQ (reference sequence). The TCR originated in a person aged 25 to 75 in good health. Input material: naive CD4+ T cells from blood. Specified subset: CD45RO-negative CD62L-positive naive CD4 T cells. The chain employs TRBV13 and TRBJ2-7; no clear D. CDR3 protein: CASSSKPGYEQYF. CDR3 nucleotides: TGTGCCAGCAGTTCAAAACCGGGCTACGAGCAGTACTTC.